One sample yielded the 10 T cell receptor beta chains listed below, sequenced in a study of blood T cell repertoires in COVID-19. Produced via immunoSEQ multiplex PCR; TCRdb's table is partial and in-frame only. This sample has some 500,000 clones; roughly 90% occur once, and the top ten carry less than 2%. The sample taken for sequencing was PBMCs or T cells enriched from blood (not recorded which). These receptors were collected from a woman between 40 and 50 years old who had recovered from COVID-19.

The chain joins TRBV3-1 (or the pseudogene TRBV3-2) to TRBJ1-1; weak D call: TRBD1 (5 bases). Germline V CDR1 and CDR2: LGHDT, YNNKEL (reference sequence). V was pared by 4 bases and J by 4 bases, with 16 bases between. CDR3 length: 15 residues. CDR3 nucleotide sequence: TGTGCCAGCAGCCGGGGGGAATGGGGGGTCACTGAAGCTTTCTTT. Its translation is CASSRGEWGVTEAFF.

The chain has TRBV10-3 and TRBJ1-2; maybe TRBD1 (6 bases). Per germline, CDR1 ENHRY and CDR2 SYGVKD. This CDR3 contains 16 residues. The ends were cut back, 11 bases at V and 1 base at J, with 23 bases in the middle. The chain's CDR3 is CAHGGGGDPNNYGYTF. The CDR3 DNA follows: TGTGCCCACGGAGGGGGAGGGGACCCCAATAACTATGGCTACACCTTC.

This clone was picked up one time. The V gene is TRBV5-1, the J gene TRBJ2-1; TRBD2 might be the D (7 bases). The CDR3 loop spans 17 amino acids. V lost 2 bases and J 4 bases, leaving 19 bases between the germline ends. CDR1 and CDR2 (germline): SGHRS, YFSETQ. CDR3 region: CASSFYLLGGGYNEQFF. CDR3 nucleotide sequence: TGCGCCAGCAGCTTCTACCTACTAGGGGGGGGATACAATGAGCAGTTCTTC.

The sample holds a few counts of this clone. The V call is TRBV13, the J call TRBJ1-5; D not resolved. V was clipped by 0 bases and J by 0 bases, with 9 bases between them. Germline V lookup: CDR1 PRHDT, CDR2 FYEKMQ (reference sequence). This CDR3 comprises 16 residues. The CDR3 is CASSLGTARSNQPQHF. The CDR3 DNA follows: TGTGCCAGCAGCTTAGGTACAGCACGTAGCAATCAGCCCCAGCATTTT.

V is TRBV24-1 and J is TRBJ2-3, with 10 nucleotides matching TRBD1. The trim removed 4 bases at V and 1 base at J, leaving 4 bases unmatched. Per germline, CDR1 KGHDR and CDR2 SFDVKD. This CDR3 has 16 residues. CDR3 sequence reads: CATSETGTGGTDTQYF. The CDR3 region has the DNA TGTGCCACCAGTGAAACCGGGACAGGGGGCACAGATACGCAGTATTTT.

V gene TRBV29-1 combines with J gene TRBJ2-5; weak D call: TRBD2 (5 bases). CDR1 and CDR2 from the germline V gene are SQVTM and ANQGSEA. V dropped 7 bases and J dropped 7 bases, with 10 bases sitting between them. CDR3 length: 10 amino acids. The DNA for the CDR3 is TGCAGCGCCGGGGTGGGGACCCAGTACTTC. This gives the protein CSAGVGTQYF.

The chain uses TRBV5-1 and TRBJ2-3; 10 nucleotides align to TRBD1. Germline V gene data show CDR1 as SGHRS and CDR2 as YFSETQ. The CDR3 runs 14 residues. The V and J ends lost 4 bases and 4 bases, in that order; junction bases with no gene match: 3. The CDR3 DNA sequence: TGCGCCAGCAGCGAGGGGACAGGGGCAGATACGCAGTATTTT. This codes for CASSEGTGADTQYF.

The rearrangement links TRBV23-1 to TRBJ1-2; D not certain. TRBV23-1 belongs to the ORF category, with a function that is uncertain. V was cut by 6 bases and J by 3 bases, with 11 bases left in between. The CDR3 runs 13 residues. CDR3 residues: CASRRISHYGYTF. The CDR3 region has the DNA TGCGCCAGCAGGAGGATTAGCCACTATGGCTACACCTTC.

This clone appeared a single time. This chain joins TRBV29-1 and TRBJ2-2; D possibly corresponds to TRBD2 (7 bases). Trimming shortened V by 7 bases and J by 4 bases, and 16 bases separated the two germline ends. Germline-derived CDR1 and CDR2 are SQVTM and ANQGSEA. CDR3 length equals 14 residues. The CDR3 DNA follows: TGCAGCGCTAGGGGGGGAGTTGGCACCGGGGAGCTGTTTTTT. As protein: CSARGGVGTGELFF.

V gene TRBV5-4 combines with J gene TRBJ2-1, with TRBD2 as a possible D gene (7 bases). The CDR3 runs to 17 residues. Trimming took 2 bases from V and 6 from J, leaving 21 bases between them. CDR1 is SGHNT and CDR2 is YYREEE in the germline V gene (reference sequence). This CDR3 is CASSFYNRGARGNEQFF. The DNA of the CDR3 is TGTGCCAGCAGCTTTTATAATCGGGGGGCTAGGGGCAATGAGCAGTTCTTC.